What follows are 32 T cell receptor beta chains derived from one specimen sequenced in a study of regulatory T cells in long-lasting Graves disease. Building of the TCR beta libraries involved iRepertoire HTBI primers and Arm-PCR of CDR3 regions. From the multiplex PCR reads, TCRdb called clonotypes with MiXCR, one entry per CDR3 protein. The sample carries around 400,000 distinct CDR3 sequences, roughly a sixth recorded once. Sample time point: newly diagnosed GD, antithyroid drugs for less than 3 months. Isolated PBMC RNA provided the starting material for the TCR library. Source: peripheral blood mononuclear cells (PBMCs), taken at new diagnosis, from a patient treated with antithyroid drugs. The source of these receptors is a female donor with Graves disease.

In this sample, this clonotype turned up many times. This chain uses TRBV12-3 or TRBV12-4 with TRBJ1-2; 9 nucleotides agree with TRBD1. This CDR3 region has 13 residues. V was clipped by 5 bases and J by 3 bases; unmatched bases: 1. The CDR3 DNA reads as TGTGCCAGCAGTAGGGACAGGGACTATGGCTACACCTTC. It is translated as CASSRDRDYGYTF.

The rearrangement links TRBV2 to TRBJ2-3; 8 positions match TRBD1. Losses at the gene ends were 4 bases for V and 3 bases for J; bases not matched to a gene: 9. The germline CDR1 and CDR2 sequences are SNHLY and FYNNEI. This CDR3 is 16 amino acids long. The CDR3 DNA reads as TGTGCCAGCAGTGTGGGCAGGGGGCGTTTAACAGATACGCAGTATTTT. Translating it yields CASSVGRGRLTDTQYF. The entire variable domain, with the rest obtained from reference TRBV2 and TRBJ2-3, is as follows: EPEVTQTPSHQVTQMGQEVILRCVPISNHLYFYWYRQILGQKVEFLVSFYNNEISEKSEIFDDQFSVERPDGSNFTLKIRSTKLEDSAMYFCASSVGRGRLTDTQYFGPGTRLTVL.

In its sample, this clonotype was seen many times. The rearrangement links TRBV13 to TRBJ2-2, with TRBD2 matching over 8 bases. This CDR3 region has 17 residues. Per germline, CDR1 PRHDT and CDR2 FYEKMQ (reference sequence). Trimming cost V 4 bases and J 6 bases; bases outside gene matches: 13. The CDR3 here is CASSSNPGLVSAGELFF. The CDR3, as DNA: TGTGCCAGCAGCTCAAACCCGGGACTAGTTTCGGCCGGGGAGCTGTTTTTT.

This clonotype was picked up many times. DNA for the CDR3: TGCGCCAGCAGCCAAGATGGGCGACAAAGCACAGATACGCAGTATTTT. Translated, it gives CASSQDGRQSTDTQYF. This chain connects TRBV4-3 to TRBJ2-3; no clear D. The CDR3 length is 16 residues. V was trimmed by 0 bases and J by 0 bases, leaving 10 bases between them. Germline CDR1 reads LGHNA; CDR2 reads YSLEER.

This clonotype was observed many times. The rearrangement uses TRBV20-1 and TRBJ1-4; maybe TRBD1 (5 bases). In germline, CDR1 is DFQATT, CDR2 SNEGSKA (reference sequence). The CDR3 sequence is 16 residues long. The V gene lost 0 bases and the J gene lost 4 bases, with 15 bases spanning the gap. The CDR3 is CSARDLPGRDNEKLFF. In DNA, the CDR3 is TGCAGTGCTAGAGATCTCCCGGGCAGGGATAATGAAAAACTGTTTTTT.

This clonotype was seen repeatedly, ten times or more. The rearrangement links TRBV6-1 to TRBJ2-1; D call uncertain. CDR1 and CDR2 from the germline V gene are MNHNS and SASEGT. V dropped 6 bases and J dropped 8 bases, with 5 bases sitting between them. The CDR3 covers 10 residues. The CDR3 bases are TGTGCCAGCAGGTCACATGAGCAGTTCTTC. Its translation: CASRSHEQFF.

This clonotype showed up just a few times. The chain combines TRBV4-1 with TRBJ2-7, with 12 nucleotides matching TRBD1. The CDR3 spans 16 residues. The germline V gene has CDR1 MGHRA and CDR2 YSYEKL. After removal of 1 base from V and 5 bases from J, the junction contained 6 bases not matched to a gene. The CDR3 DNA follows: TGCGCCAGCAGCCAAGCCGGGACAGGGGGCTGGGACGAGCAGTACTTC. Amino acids: CASSQAGTGGWDEQYF.

The table lists this clonotype with many counts. This rearrangement joins TRBV6-5 to TRBJ1-1; D may be TRBD1 (6 bases). Trimming left V 0 bases short and J 5 bases short, with 10 bases between. Germline values: CDR1 MNHEY, CDR2 SVGAGI. CDR3 length equals 14 residues. The CDR3 DNA follows: TGTGCCAGCAGTTACTCGCGGGGGGCGACTGAAGCTTTCTTT. Translated: CASSYSRGATEAFF.

This clonotype was seen ten or more times. The gene calls are TRBV11-2 and TRBJ1-6; a weak D match, TRBD1 (5 bases). This CDR3 spans 16 amino acids. CDR1 and CDR2 from the germline V gene are SGHAT and FQNNGV. V shed 4 bases and J shed 7 bases, with 17 bases lying between them. CDR3 protein: CASSYTPPGPNSPLHF. In DNA form, the CDR3 reads TGTGCCAGCAGCTATACGCCACCGGGACCAAATTCACCCCTCCACTTT.

This clonotype was picked up many times. The chain couples TRBV27 to TRBJ2-1, with 11 bases matching TRBD2. Germline V gene data show CDR1 as MNHEY and CDR2 as SMNVEV (reference sequence). The CDR3 runs 14 residues. V trimming: 7 bases; J trimming: 7 bases; junction bases outside the gene matches: 6. The CDR3 coding sequence is TGTGCCAGCACGAGACTAGCGGGGTGGAATGAGCAGTTCTTC. It translates to CASTRLAGWNEQFF.

The chain recombines TRBV29-1 with TRBJ1-1, with 11 positions matching TRBD1. Germline V gene lookup returns CDR1 SQVTM and CDR2 ANQGSEA. V was clipped by 5 bases and J by 4 bases; unmatched bases: 6. This CDR3 region has 14 residues. CDR3 bases: TGCAGCGTTCGACCCGGGACAGGGGGCACTGAAGCTTTCTTT. Its protein is CSVRPGTGGTEAFF. Complete variable domain (other parts from reference TRBV29-1 and TRBJ1-1): SAVISQKPSRDICQRGTSLTIQCQVDSQVTMMFWYRQQPGQSLTLIATANQGSEATYESGFVIDKFPISRPNLTFSTLTVSNMSPEDSSIYLCSVRPGTGGTEAFFGQGTRLTVV.

The rearrangement uses TRBV12-3 or TRBV12-4 and TRBJ1-1; 7 positions match TRBD1. The length of the CDR3 is 14 residues. V trimming: 6 bases; J trimming: 4 bases; junction bases outside the gene matches: 8. CDR3 residues: CASRPQGGPTEAFF. The CDR3, as DNA: TGTGCCAGCAGACCCCAGGGGGGGCCCACTGAAGCTTTCTTT.

The chain carries TRBV18 and TRBJ1-5; no definite D call. Germline CDR1 reads KGHSH; CDR2 reads LQKENI. The CDR3 is 14 residues long. V dropped 3 bases and J dropped 4 bases, with 10 bases sitting between them. The CDR3 sequence is CASSPKTVNQPQHF. The CDR3 nucleotides read TGTGCCAGCTCACCTAAGACGGTAAATCAGCCCCAGCATTTT.

This clonotype was seen at least ten times. This chain joins TRBV7-9 and TRBJ2-3; D is unresolved. CDR1 is SEHNR and CDR2 is FQNEAQ in the germline V gene (reference sequence). V was cut by 5 bases and J by 1 base, with 13 bases left in between. The CDR3 runs 15 residues. DNA of the CDR3: TGTGCCAGCAGCCCGAAAGGCCTACGCACAGATACGCAGTATTTT. It specifies CASSPKGLRTDTQYF.

The table lists this clonotype with many counts. The rearrangement uses TRBV12-3 or TRBV12-4 and TRBJ1-5; D unresolved. The CDR3 has 14 amino acids. The germline V and J ends were trimmed by 6 bases and 8 bases, with 17 bases remaining between them. In nucleotides, the CDR3 is TGTGCCAGCAGCCTTAGGACCCCTGGGGAGCCCCAGCATTTT. Encoded protein: CASSLRTPGEPQHF.

This clonotype was observed many times. The gene calls are TRBV9 and TRBJ1-1; perhaps TRBD1 as D (6 bases). With 7 bases removed from V and 8 bases from J, the gap between germline ends came to 18 bases. CDR3 size: 13 residues. Germline assignment: CDR1 SGDLS and CDR2 YYNGEE. In DNA, the CDR3 is TGTGCCAGCGGTAGTGACAGGCCGCCGGAAGCTTTCTTT. Encoded protein: CASGSDRPPEAFF.

This clonotype was counted a few times. CDR3 sequence: CASKERPDTQYF. As DNA, the CDR3 is TGTGCCAGCAAGGAGCGCCCAGATACGCAGTATTTT. The chain combines TRBV6-1 with TRBJ2-3; no clear D gene. The V end lost 7 bases, the J end lost 4 bases, and 9 bases lay between the germline ends. Germline assignment: CDR1 MNHNS and CDR2 SASEGT. The CDR3 has 12 amino acids.

The gene calls are TRBV12-3 or TRBV12-4 and TRBJ1-4; D gene uncertain. The CDR3 sequence is 12 residues long. V shed 5 bases and J shed 3 bases, with 4 bases lying between them. The CDR3 DNA reads TGTGCCAGCAGTCCCCCTAATGAAAAACTGTTTTTT. It encodes CASSPPNEKLFF.

The chain links TRBV25-1 to TRBJ2-1; no clear D gene. V lost 7 bases and J 4 bases, leaving 20 bases between the germline ends. Germline CDR1 and CDR2: MGHDK and SYGVNS. This CDR3 is 16 amino acids long. In nucleotides, the CDR3 is TGTGCCAGCAATGGTTTAGGTTCAGAGCTATACAATGAGCAGTTCTTC. The encoded protein is CASNGLGSELYNEQFF.

This clonotype was counted ten times or more. This CDR3 reads CATSRERGMNTEAFF. CDR3 nucleotides: TGTGCCACCAGCAGAGAAAGGGGGATGAACACTGAAGCTTTCTTT. The V gene is TRBV15, the J gene TRBJ1-1, with a weak D call TRBD1 (6 bases). This CDR3 spans 15 amino acids. V lost 0 bases and J 0 bases, leaving 8 bases between the germline ends. Germline-derived CDR1 and CDR2 are LNHNV and YYDKDF (reference sequence).

This chain links TRBV19 with TRBJ2-1, with D tentatively TRBD2 (5 bases). This CDR3 is built from 16 residues. Per the germline V gene, CDR1 is LNHDA and CDR2 is SQIVND (reference sequence). Trimming cost V 5 bases and J 6 bases, with 20 bases left between them. The CDR3 sequence is CASSPSRRVGFNEQFF. The CDR3 nucleotides read TGTGCCAGTAGTCCTTCTAGGCGGGTGGGTTTCAATGAGCAGTTCTTC. Variable domain in full (rest from reference TRBV19 and TRBJ2-1): DGGITQSPKYLFRKEGQNVTLSCEQNLNHDAMYWYRQDPGQGLRLIYYSQIVNDFQKGDIAEGYSVSREKKESFPLTVTSAQKNPTAFYLCASSPSRRVGFNEQFFGPGTRLTVL.

This clonotype came up many times. The genes are TRBV24-1 and TRBJ2-1; tentative D call: TRBD1 (6 bases). The CDR3 is 18 residues long. Between the trimmed V and J ends, which lost 9 bases and 4 bases, there was a span of 27 bases. Germline lookup yields CDR1 KGHDR and CDR2 SFDVKD. The CDR3 nucleotides read TGTGCCACCGATAAACAGGGAACCGGGGCCCACCTTTACAATGAGCAGTTCTTC. It specifies CATDKQGTGAHLYNEQFF.

This chain links TRBV6-2 or TRBV6-3 with TRBJ1-1; D is possibly TRBD1 (5 bases). Germline values: CDR1 MNHEY, CDR2 SVGEGT. This CDR3 spans 12 amino acids. V gave up 5 bases and J gave up 4 bases, with 8 bases separating them. CDR3 bases: TGTGCCAGCAGTAGACAGTTCACTGAAGCTTTCTTT. Translation gives CASSRQFTEAFF.

The genes are TRBV7-2 and TRBJ1-3; D is uncertain. This CDR3 has 13 residues. V shed 5 bases and J shed 3 bases, with 8 bases lying between them. CDR1 and CDR2 from the germline V gene are SGHTA and FQGNSA. CDR3 bases: TGTGCCAGCAGCGGTGGGCTTGGAAACACCATATATTTT. It translates to CASSGGLGNTIYF.

Concerning this clonotype itself: The germline gene is not matched at one end of the junction; a read error may be the cause. The V call is TRBV7-9, the J call TRBJ1-1, with D possibly being TRBD1 (5 bases). The CDR3 length is 12 residues. Germline V gives CDR1 SEHNR, CDR2 FQNEAQ (reference sequence). DNA of the CDR3: TGTGCCAGCAGCTTAGGGGACGCTGAAGCTCTCTTT. Translation: CASSLGDAEALF. The whole variable domain, remainder taken from reference TRBV7-9 and TRBJ1-1, is DTGVSQNPRHKITKRGQNVTFRCDPISEHNRLYWYRQTLGQGPEFLTYFQNEAQLEKSRLLSDRFSAERPKGSFSTLEIQRTEQGDSAMYLCASSLGDAEALFGQGTRLTVV.

This clonotype was seen many times. V and J are TRBV6-1 and TRBJ1-5, with D unresolved. CDR3 size: 19 residues. The V and J ends lost 6 bases and 6 bases respectively, with 30 bases between them. Germline V CDR1 and CDR2: MNHNS, SASEGT. The CDR3 sequence is CASRAAYAEGGSVGQPQHF. CDR3 in DNA: TGTGCCAGCAGGGCGGCATATGCGGAGGGAGGGTCGGTTGGTCAGCCCCAGCATTTT.

This clonotype was counted many times. The chain employs TRBV2 and TRBJ1-4; D gene ambiguous. The CDR3 consists of 12 residues. Trimming took 2 bases from V and 13 from J, leaving 11 bases between them. The germline V gene encodes CDR1 SNHLY and CDR2 FYNNEI. The CDR3 sequence is CASSETIWGLFF. DNA for the CDR3: TGTGCCAGCAGTGAAACGATTTGGGGACTGTTTTTT.

The chain carries TRBV20-1 and TRBJ2-7; D may be TRBD2 (5 bases). The CDR3 is 14 residues long. The V gene's germline CDR1 is DFQATT and CDR2 SNEGSKA (reference sequence). The germline V and J ends were trimmed by 0 bases and 0 bases, with 9 bases remaining between them. The CDR3: CSARDPGSSYEQYF. For the CDR3, the DNA is TGCAGTGCTAGAGACCCGGGAAGCTCCTACGAGCAGTACTTC.

This clonotype was seen ten or more times. The CDR3 DNA reads as TGTGCCAGCAGTCTGATACAGGGGGCTGGGGATGGCTACACCTTC. Translated: CASSLIQGAGDGYTF. The V call is TRBV27, the J call TRBJ1-2; 9 positions agree with TRBD1. Losses at the gene ends were 5 bases for V and 6 bases for J; bases not matched to a gene: 10. The CDR3 contains 15 residues. Per the germline V gene, CDR1 is MNHEY and CDR2 is SMNVEV (reference sequence).

Many counts were recorded for this clonotype. The chain has TRBV6-1 and TRBJ2-2, with a possible D match to TRBD1 (6 bases). Germline-derived CDR1 and CDR2 are MNHNS and SASEGT. V dropped 6 bases and J dropped 0 bases, with 11 bases sitting between them. CDR3 length: 15 amino acids. The CDR3 DNA is TGTGCCAGCAGGACTGGGACAACGAACACCGGGGAGCTGTTTTTT. Translated: CASRTGTTNTGELFF.

As concerns this clonotype: A much larger clone differs by one base, so this may be a read error. V gene TRBV12-5 combines with J gene TRBJ1-5, with D possibly TRBD1 on 5 matching bases. From germline, CDR1 is LGHNT and CDR2 FRNRAP. The CDR3 covers 14 residues. Trimming took 1 base from V and 4 from J, leaving 8 bases between them. The CDR3 DNA sequence: TGTGCTAGTGGTTTGGCCGGGGGGAATCAGCCCCAGCATTTT. Translated, it gives CASGLAGGNQPQHF.

In this sample, this clonotype turned up many times. The rearrangement joins TRBV5-5 to TRBJ1-4, with TRBD1 identical over 7 bases. This CDR3 region has 16 residues. V lost 4 bases, J lost 4 bases, and 10 bases stayed unmatched. CDR1 is SGHKS, CDR2 YYEKEE, per germline (reference sequence). The CDR3 region has the DNA TGTGCCAGCAGCCGGGACAGTTTACGAGATAATGAAAAACTGTTTTTT. This sequence encodes CASSRDSLRDNEKLFF.